This T cell receptor (beta chain) was recovered during a study of cytomegalovirus exposure and HLA in healthy donors. General study points: Later analysis associated a missense DCLRE1C variant with TCR beta V- and J-gene trimming. Reportedly, HLA-A and HLA-B alleles of most subjects were accurately predicted from TCR beta.

The study ran its PCR with 60 Vbeta and 13 Jbeta primers. Per the original methods: The count from a later analysis was some 80 million unique TCR beta chains, some 11 million of them shared. Some clones are missing from TCRdb's copy, which holds only in-frame ones; the method was immunoSEQ multiplex PCR. Clonal size and the V and J genes are those of that table, whereas D and trimming came from the DNA. The profile shows 170,000 or so clones, 75% to 90% of them singletons. CDR3 length equals 15 residues. With 4 bases clipped from V and 5 bases from J, the junction kept 4 bases outside the gene matches. Germline values: CDR1 MNHNS, CDR2 SASEGT. Details on this clone: Its target is not known.

V gene TRBV6-1 combines with J gene TRBJ2-1; TRBD2 matches 11 bases. The receptor was isolated from a middle-aged man in good health and CMV-seronegative. The sample was PBMCs. The CDR3 nucleotides read TGTGCCAGCAGTGGTCGACTAGCGGGGAACAATGAGCAGTTCTTC. This sequence encodes CASSGRLAGNNEQFF.